This TCR beta chain was obtained from a study of T cell repertoires in cytomegalovirus infection. MiXCR, run by TCRdb on the reads, gives a single entry per CDR3 protein. The repertoire holds under 850,000 distinct CDR3 sequences, approximately 40% seen once, with about 2.8% in the top ten. Germline CDR1 LNHDA, CDR2 SQIVND (reference sequence). This CDR3 region has 16 residues. The trim removed 6 bases at V and 1 base at J, leaving 4 bases unmatched. Source material: PBMCs. The chain couples TRBV19 to TRBJ2-5; 14 positions agree with TRBD2. This TCR was recovered from a human donor in good health (CMV status not recorded). Some clones in this sample may be carry-over from other donors' samples. The CDR3 region has the DNA TGTGCCAGTAGCTTCGGACTAGCGGGAGGCCAAGAGACCCAGTACTTC. This sequence encodes CASSFGLAGGQETQYF.